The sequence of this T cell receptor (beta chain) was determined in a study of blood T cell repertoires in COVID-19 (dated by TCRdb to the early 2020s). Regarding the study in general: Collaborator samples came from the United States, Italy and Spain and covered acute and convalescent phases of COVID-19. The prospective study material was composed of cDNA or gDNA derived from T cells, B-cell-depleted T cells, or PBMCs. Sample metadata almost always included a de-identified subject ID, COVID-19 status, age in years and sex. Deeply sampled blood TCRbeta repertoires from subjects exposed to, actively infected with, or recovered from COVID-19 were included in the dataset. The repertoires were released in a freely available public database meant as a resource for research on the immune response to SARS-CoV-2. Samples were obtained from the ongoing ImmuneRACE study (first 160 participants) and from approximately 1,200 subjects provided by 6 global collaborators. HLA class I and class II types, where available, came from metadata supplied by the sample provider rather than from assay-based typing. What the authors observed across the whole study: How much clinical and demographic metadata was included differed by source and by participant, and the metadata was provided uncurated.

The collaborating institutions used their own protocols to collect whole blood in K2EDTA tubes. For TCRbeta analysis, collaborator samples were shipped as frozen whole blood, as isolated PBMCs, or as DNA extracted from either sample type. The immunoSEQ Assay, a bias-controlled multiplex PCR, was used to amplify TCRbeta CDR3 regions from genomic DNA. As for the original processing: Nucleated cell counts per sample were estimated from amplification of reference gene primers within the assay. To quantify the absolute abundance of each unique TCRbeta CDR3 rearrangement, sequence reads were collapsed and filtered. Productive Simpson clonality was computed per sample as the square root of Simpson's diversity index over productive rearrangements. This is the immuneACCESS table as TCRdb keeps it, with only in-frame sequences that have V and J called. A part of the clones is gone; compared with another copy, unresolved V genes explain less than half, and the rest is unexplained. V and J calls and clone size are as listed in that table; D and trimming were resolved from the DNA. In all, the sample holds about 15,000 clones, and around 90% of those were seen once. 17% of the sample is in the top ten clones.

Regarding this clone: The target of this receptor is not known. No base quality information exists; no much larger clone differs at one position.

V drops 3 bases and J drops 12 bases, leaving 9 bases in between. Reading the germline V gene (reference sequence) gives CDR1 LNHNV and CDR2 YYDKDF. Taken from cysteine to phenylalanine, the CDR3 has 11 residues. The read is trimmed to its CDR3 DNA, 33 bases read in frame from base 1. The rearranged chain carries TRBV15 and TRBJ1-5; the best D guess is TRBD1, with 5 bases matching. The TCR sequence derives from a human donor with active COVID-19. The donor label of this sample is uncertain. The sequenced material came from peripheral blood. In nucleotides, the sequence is TGTGCCACCAGCAGCCTGGGACTCCAGCATTTT. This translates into CATSSLGLQHF.